The T cell receptor beta chain under discussion was sequenced for a study of regulatory T cells in long-lasting Graves disease (dated by TCRdb to the early 2020s). Study-level background: Antithyroid drugs had been taken for less than 3 months by newly diagnosed Graves' disease patients. A total of about 33 samples underwent TCR sequencing: about 13 from persistent and 20 from newly diagnosed Graves' disease patients. This study used TCR sequencing and RNA sequencing of peripheral blood to compare persistent Graves' disease patients against newly diagnosed Graves' disease patients. The study was conducted in China and was registered as a clinical trial.

The germline V gene supplies CDR1 SNHLY and CDR2 FYNNEI. The CDR3 starts with the cysteine, ends with the phenylalanine, and has 11 residues. This entry keeps only the CDR3 DNA: 33 bases, framed from base 1. What this sample's time point label stands for: newly diagnosed GD, antithyroid drugs for less than 3 months. For both TCR sequencing and RNA sequencing, RNA was extracted from PBMCs using TRIzol. The diagnosis of Graves' disease followed American Thyroid Association guidelines. Recruitment of patients was carried out at an endocrinology department in Xi'an, China. Each patient gave around 9 milliliters of peripheral blood, collected in an EDTA anticoagulant tube. Ficoll Paque Plus density gradient separation was used to isolate PBMCs, and no additional T cell sorting was done. RNA quality was checked with an Agilent 2100 Bioanalyzer and agarose gel, and concentration with a NanoDrop 2000. Libraries came from multiplex PCR. Data came from an Illumina HiSeq 4000. iRepertoire HTBI primers and Arm-PCR amplification of CDR3 regions were used to construct TCR beta libraries. Before sequencing, the PCR products went through gel purification. The paper's data handling went like this. Gene usage analysis of CDR3 amino acid clonotypes relied on the 60 or so TRBV and around 14 TRBJ segments identified across samples. COPE and FqMerger were used to merge the filtered high-quality paired reads into contigs. BLAST was used to align contigs to the IMGT TRBV, TRBD and TRBJ reference genes, and CDR3 was defined following IMGT. Clonotypes above 0.1% frequency were classified as highly expanded clones. Repertoire diversity was measured by Shannon entropy, and V-J evenness by the Gini coefficient. A clonotype found in more than one individual was treated as public. TCRdb cleaned the public reads at Q25 with fastp, built clones with MiXCR and kept in-frame beta chains. CDR3 protein duplicates are merged, each entry listing the most common genes and DNA. The V and J calls and clone size are TCRdb's, not the authors'. In this sample the table shows about 430,000 distinct CDR3 sequences, approximately 16% of which occur a single time. Approximately 7.8% of the sample lies in the top ten.

Overall study outcomes, separate from this receptor: The authors acknowledged the small sample size as a limitation that may reduce accuracy. Preferential use of TRBV28, TRBJ1-2 and TRBJ2-5 was observed in persistent disease, whereas TRBV20-1 and TRBJ2-1 were favored in newly diagnosed disease. The study examined only peripheral blood because the primary lesion, thyroid tissue, could not be accessed. A larger number of public clonotypes was shared among persistent patients (around 2,500) than among newly diagnosed patients (around 870). Lower TCR Shannon entropy and fewer highly expanded clones were observed in persistent Graves' disease patients than in newly diagnosed patients, which suggested clonal expansion. Sequencing and analysis were limited to the TCR beta chain.

A remark on this clonotype: No cognate antigen has been identified for it. The junction departs from the called germline gene at one end, perhaps through a read error.

These data were likewise used in another study, on T cells in Graves' hyperthyroidism and ophthalmopathy. As that second paper reports: Stable Graves' hyperthyroidism was defined as no progression to ophthalmopathy during 18 months of follow-up. The hyperthyroidism patients were between 18 and 65 years old and newly diagnosed, with a disease duration of less than 2 months. Exclusion was applied to patients with uncontrolled infections, other autoimmune diseases, pregnancy or lactation. Diagnoses relied on clinical symptoms, serum thyroxine and TRAb, thyroid ultrasound and orbital computed tomography. The first round of RT-PCR for the TCR CDR3 was performed with the HTBI primer set and the Qiagen OneStep RT-PCR kit. Most expanded thyroid clonotypes (frequency above 0.001) were also detected in blood, a finding suggesting that blood repertoires may reflect thyroid immune responses. Ophthalmopathy was separated from stable hyperthyroidism by a 13 V-J signature model, with around 90% sensitivity and just over 81% specificity obtained in cross-validation and 80%/75% obtained in testing. In validation, the model predicted progression to ophthalmopathy with 55% to 71% sensitivity and around 72% specificity, a median of 6.5 months before onset. To identify distinguishing TCR V-J signatures, a discovery cohort of some 99 patients was used, comprising 43 with Graves' ophthalmopathy and some 57 with stable Graves' hyperthyroidism. Prospective prediction of ophthalmopathy was tested in an independent validation cohort consisting of some 19 hyperthyroidism patients and 15 to 17 patients who later progressed to ophthalmopathy. The approximately 98 discovery patients were randomly divided into training and test sets at a 7:3 ratio. In about six Graves' hyperthyroidism patients, the study also compared T-cell repertoires from thyroid tissue with T-cell repertoires from blood. After blood sampling, hyperthyroidism patients were treated with methimazole at a starting dose of 30 mg daily, and ophthalmopathy patients were treated with high-dose intravenous methylprednisolone. Libraries were constructed in a second round of multiplex PCR, after which size selection and purification were performed. Sequencing of the libraries was done on an Illumina HiSeq2000 using paired-end 100 bp reads. Raw data were processed with SOAPnuke, discarding reads with adapters, uncalled bases, mean Phred below 15, or no exact constant-primer or identifier match. High-quality paired reads were merged with COPE v1.2.5, and unique nucleotide sequences were defined as clonotypes. MiTCR v1.1 was used to align clonotypes to the IMGT TRBV, TRBD and TRBJ reference segments. Analysis was restricted to V-J combinations with a frequency above 0.0001, which covered 99.2% of repertoires. A TCS score was defined as the ratio of F50 (clonal expansion) to E x V (chaos), with BLOSUM62-based TCRdist applied between CDR3 peptides within each V-J. Welch's t-statistics and random forest reduced 500 to 550 V-J features to roughly 13, which were used in a naive Bayes classifier (R e1071). Sample size was not statistically predetermined, and investigators were not blinded to group allocation. According to the paper, TCR Vbeta CDR3 sequencing was carried out on about 140 peripheral blood samples, which came from fewer than 50 ophthalmopathy, 80 or so hyperthyroidism and roughly 17 progressor patients.

The V and J genes are TRBV2 and TRBJ2-1; TRBD2 might be the D gene, on 6 matching bases. Here the sequenced sample was peripheral blood mononuclear cells (PBMCs), taken at new diagnosis, from a patient treated with antithyroid drugs. This TCR derives from a woman between 35 and 50 years old with Graves disease. Donor details come from another sample of the same person, matched by shared clones. The CDR3 in this case is CASSAFGTPLF. The bases are TGTGCCAGCAGTGCGTTCGGGACTCCCCTCTTC. Joined to the reference TRBV2 and TRBJ2-1 proteins, this CDR3 gives the full variable domain: EPEVTQTPSHQVTQMGQEVILRCVPISNHLYFYWYRQILGQKVEFLVSFYNNEISEKSEIFDDQFSVERPDGSNFTLKIRSTKLEDSAMYFCASSAFGTPLFGPGTRLTVL.